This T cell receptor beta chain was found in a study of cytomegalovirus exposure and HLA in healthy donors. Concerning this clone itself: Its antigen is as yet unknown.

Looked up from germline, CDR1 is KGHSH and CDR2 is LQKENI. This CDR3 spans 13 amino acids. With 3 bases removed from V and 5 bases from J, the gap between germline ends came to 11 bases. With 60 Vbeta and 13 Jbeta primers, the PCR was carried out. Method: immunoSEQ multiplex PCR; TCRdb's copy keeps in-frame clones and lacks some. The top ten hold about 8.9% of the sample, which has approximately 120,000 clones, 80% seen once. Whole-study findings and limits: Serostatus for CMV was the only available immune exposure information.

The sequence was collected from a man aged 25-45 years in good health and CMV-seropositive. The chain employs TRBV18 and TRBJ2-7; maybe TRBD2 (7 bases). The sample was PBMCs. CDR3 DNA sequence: TGTGCCAGCTCACCGGGGGGGGGCGACGAGCAGTACTTC. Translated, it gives CASSPGGGDEQYF. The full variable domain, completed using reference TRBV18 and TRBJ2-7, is NAGVMQNPRHLVRRRGQEARLRCSPMKGHSHVYWYRQLPEEGLKFMVYLQKENIIDESGMPKERFSAEFPKEGPSILRIQQVVRGDSAAYFCASSPGGGDEQYFGPGTRLTVT.